This T cell receptor (beta chain) was identified during a study of shared clonotypes between healthy human individuals. Background on the study: CD4 naive and CD4 memory each took three plates per donor, while CD8 naive took two and CD8 memory one.

Each subset's genomic DNA was split evenly across several immunoSEQ plates. Replicate PCRs run on sorted subsets employed approximately 0.2 ug DNA, 30,000 to 35,000 T cell genomes. The protocol was immunoSEQ multiplex PCR, while the TCRdb copy is restricted to in-frame clones and leaves out a portion. This table holds roughly 2.2 million clones, 80% to 95% found once. Study results and caveats: Relative to memory subsets, naive subsets generally showed larger estimated richness.

This clone was counted a few times. Its target is not known. Trimming stripped 1 base from V and 3 bases from J, with 6 bases between. This CDR3 contains 13 residues. The germline CDR1 and CDR2 sequences are MGHDK and SYGVNS. This chain links TRBV25-1 with TRBJ1-2; the D is unclear. This sequence was found in a man aged 18 to 30 in good health. Some clones in this sample may be carry-over from other donors' samples. The material sequenced was naive CD4+ T cells from PBMCs. Subset indicated: CD45RA+ positively selected. CDR3 nucleotides: TGTGCCAGCAGTGAATCCGTTTACTATGGCTACACCTTC. This encodes CASSESVYYGYTF.